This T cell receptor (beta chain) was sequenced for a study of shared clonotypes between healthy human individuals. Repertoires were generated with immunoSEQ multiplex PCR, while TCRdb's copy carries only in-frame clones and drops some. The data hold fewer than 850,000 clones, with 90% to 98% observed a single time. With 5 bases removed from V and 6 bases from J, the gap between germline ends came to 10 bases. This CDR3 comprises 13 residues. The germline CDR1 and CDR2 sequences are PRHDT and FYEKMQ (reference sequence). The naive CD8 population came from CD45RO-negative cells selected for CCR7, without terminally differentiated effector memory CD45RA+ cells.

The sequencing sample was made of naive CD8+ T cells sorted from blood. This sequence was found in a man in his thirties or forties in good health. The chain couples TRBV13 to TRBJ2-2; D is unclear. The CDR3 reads CASSLGVAGELFF. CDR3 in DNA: TGTGCCAGCAGCCTTGGTGTCGCCGGGGAGCTGTTTTTT.